This TCR beta chain was identified during a study of shared clonotypes between healthy human individuals. Study details: A few men and a couple of women, aged 18 to 49, were donors.

The CDR3 spans 18 residues. The germline gives CDR1 LGHNT, CDR2 FRNRAP. Unmatched junction bases numbered 5, after V lost 0 bases and J lost 2 bases. The test was conducted at deep level. In the original processing: ImmunoSEQ sequences covered only the junction and lacked quality scores; filtering therefore differed. Repertoires were generated with immunoSEQ multiplex PCR, while TCRdb's copy carries only in-frame clones and drops some. V and J calls plus clone size are reproduced from that table; the DNA served to infer D and trimming. This sample has roughly 220,000 clones, with approximately 70% found just once. General study findings and limits: Limitation of the genetic and exposure-history diversity represented came from the few donors.

As for this clone: Its antigen is not identified.

This TCR came from a man in his thirties or forties in good health. The chain has TRBV12-5 and TRBJ2-1, with TRBD2 matching over 12 bases. The sequenced material came from memory CD4+ T cells sorted from blood. The subset was: CD45RA-negative fraction. The DNA for the CDR3 is TGTGCTAGTGGTTTGGTCGTCGCTAGCGGGAGGGCCTACAATGAGCAGTTCTTC. Amino acids: CASGLVVASGRAYNEQFF.